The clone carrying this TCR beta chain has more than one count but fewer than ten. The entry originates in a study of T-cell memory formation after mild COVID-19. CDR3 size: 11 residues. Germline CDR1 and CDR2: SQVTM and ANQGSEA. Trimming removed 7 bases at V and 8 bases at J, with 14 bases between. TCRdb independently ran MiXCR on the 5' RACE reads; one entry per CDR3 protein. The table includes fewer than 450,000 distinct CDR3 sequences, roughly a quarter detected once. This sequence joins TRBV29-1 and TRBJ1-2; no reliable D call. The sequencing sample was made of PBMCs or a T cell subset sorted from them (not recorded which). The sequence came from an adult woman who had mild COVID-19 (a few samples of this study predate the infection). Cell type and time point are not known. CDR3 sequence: CSGLVLDGYTF. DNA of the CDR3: TGCAGCGGACTCGTACTGGACGGCTACACCTTC.